A selection of T cell receptor beta chains follows, all from one sample in a study of blood T cell repertoires in COVID-19. Profiled with immunoSEQ multiplex PCR; TCRdb holds only in-frame clones, not every one. The sample has roughly 500,000 clones, approximately 85% seen once. Sample: peripheral blood. The origin of the receptors is a human donor in a cohort sampled during active COVID-19. Each CDR3 is given with its conserved first and last residue. A D gene is named only where the DNA matches it firmly. Clone size is given for some rows only: seen once, a few or many times, or a class if the clone is expanded.

d_call: -; j_call: TRBJ1-3; clone_size: once; v_call: TRBV3-1/TRBV3-2; cdr3_nt: TGTGCCAGCAGCTTCGGAGAGTTTAGATCTGGAAACACCATATATTTT; cdr3_aa: CASSFGEFRSGNTIYF
d_call: TRBD1; j_call: TRBJ1-2; clone_size: -; v_call: TRBV12-5; cdr3_nt: TGTGCTAGTGGTTTCGAATTTGGGACAGGGGGTAGCGGCTACACCTTC; cdr3_aa: CASGFEFGTGGSGYTF
d_call: -; j_call: TRBJ2-5; clone_size: -; v_call: TRBV3-1/TRBV3-2; cdr3_nt: TGTGCCAGCAGCCAGGGCTCCTACCCCCGGGAGACCCAGTACTTC; cdr3_aa: CASSQGSYPRETQYF
d_call: TRBD1; j_call: TRBJ1-1; clone_size: -; v_call: TRBV18; cdr3_nt: TGTGCCAGCTCTCAAGGACAGGGTAATACTGAAGCTTTCTTT; cdr3_aa: CASSQGQGNTEAFF
d_call: TRBD2; j_call: TRBJ2-2; clone_size: -; v_call: TRBV27; cdr3_nt: TGTGCCAGCAGTTTGGGAGGGTTTCTTTTCGGGGAGCTGTTTTTT; cdr3_aa: CASSLGGFLFGELFF
d_call: -; j_call: TRBJ1-2; clone_size: -; v_call: TRBV30; cdr3_nt: TGTGCCTTCCTAGAGTATGGCTACACCTTC; cdr3_aa: CAFLEYGYTF
d_call: -; j_call: TRBJ2-7; clone_size: -; v_call: TRBV7-8; cdr3_nt: TGTGCCAGCAGAGACACTTTCTCCTACGAGCAGTACTTC; cdr3_aa: CASRDTFSYEQYF
d_call: TRBD2; j_call: TRBJ2-7; clone_size: -; v_call: TRBV4-1; cdr3_nt: TGCGCCAGCAGAACGAGGACTAGCGGGATGCACGAGCAGTACTTC; cdr3_aa: CASRTRTSGMHEQYF
d_call: -; j_call: TRBJ2-1; clone_size: -; v_call: TRBV5-1; cdr3_nt: TGCGCCAGCAGCCCGGACCCTGAGGGTAACAATGAGCAGTTCTTC; cdr3_aa: CASSPDPEGNNEQFF
d_call: TRBD2; j_call: TRBJ2-1; clone_size: -; v_call: TRBV6-2/TRBV6-3; cdr3_nt: TGTGCCAGCAGTTATGGGGGACTAGGATCTTATGAGCAGTTCTTC; cdr3_aa: CASSYGGLGSYEQFF
d_call: TRBD2; j_call: TRBJ2-7; clone_size: -; v_call: TRBV18; cdr3_nt: TGTGCCAGCTCACCAGGACTAGCGGGAGGAGAGCAGTACTTC; cdr3_aa: CASSPGLAGGEQYF
d_call: -; j_call: TRBJ1-2; clone_size: -; v_call: TRBV11-2; cdr3_nt: TGTGCCAGCAGCTTTTTGGGGGGTAGAGCTAACTATGGCTACACCTTC; cdr3_aa: CASSFLGGRANYGYTF
d_call: -; j_call: TRBJ2-2; clone_size: few; v_call: TRBV28; cdr3_nt: TGTGCCAGCAGTCCTAGCGGAGGGGGCACCGGGGAGCTGTTTTTT; cdr3_aa: CASSPSGGGTGELFF
d_call: TRBD2; j_call: TRBJ2-5; clone_size: -; v_call: TRBV10-3; cdr3_nt: TGTGCCATCAGTGCGGGGATGGGGACTAGCAGTCCGGAGACCCAGTACTTC; cdr3_aa: CAISAGMGTSSPETQYF
d_call: TRBD1; j_call: TRBJ1-4; clone_size: -; v_call: TRBV2; cdr3_nt: TGTGCCAGCAGGGTAGACAGGGGGGAGGAAAAACTGTTTTTT; cdr3_aa: CASRVDRGEEKLFF
d_call: TRBD2; j_call: TRBJ2-7; clone_size: -; v_call: TRBV10-3; cdr3_nt: TGTGCCATCAGTGCACTAGCGGGAGTTGGCGAGCAGTACTTC; cdr3_aa: CAISALAGVGEQYF
d_call: TRBD2; j_call: TRBJ2-1; clone_size: -; v_call: TRBV19; cdr3_nt: TGTGCCAGTAGTATTACTAGCGGTGCCTACAATGAGCAGTTCTTC; cdr3_aa: CASSITSGAYNEQFF
d_call: TRBD1; j_call: TRBJ1-1; clone_size: -; v_call: TRBV3-1/TRBV3-2; cdr3_nt: TGTGCCAGCAGCCAAGGGACAGGGGGCGCCGGCACTGAAGCTTTCTTT; cdr3_aa: CASSQGTGGAGTEAFF